This T cell receptor (beta chain) was sequenced for a study of blood T cells in healthy people across ages. Study-wide results and limits: Naive CD4+ cells and diversity were both higher in long-lived donors than in aged donors.

Sample-barcoded 5' priming and a J-beta primer mix drove a second PCR of roughly 6 to 12 cycles. MiXCR, applied by TCRdb to the 5' RACE reads, yields one record per CDR3 protein. The sample yields hundreds of thousands of distinct CDR3 sequences, just over 55% seen once. The table lists this clonotype with a few counts. Antigen: not known. The source material was blood. The receptor comes from a middle-aged man in good health.

CDR3 bases: TGCGCCAGCAGACCAGGACTAGCGGGGGGCCCCTCTACAGATACGCAGTATTTT. Its translation is CASRPGLAGGPSTDTQYF. This sequence joins TRBV5-1 and TRBJ2-3; 14 bases are shared with TRBD2. J gave up 3 bases and V 5 bases, and 11 bases lay outside the gene matches. The germline V gene encodes CDR1 SGHRS and CDR2 YFSETQ. The CDR3 is 18 residues long.